What follows is one T cell receptor beta chain and its context. The antigen it recognizes is unknown. Base qualities were left out, and no much larger clone turns up one base away. CDR1 is given as DFQATT and CDR2 as SNEGSKA, both from the germline V gene (reference sequence). The junction shows trimming of 7 bases on V and 1 base on J, plus 8 bases between the germline ends. Including the terminal cysteine and phenylalanine, the CDR3 comprises 11 residues. Kept here is only the CDR3 DNA, which spans 33 bases and is read in frame from base 1. The record originates from a study of shared clonotypes between healthy human individuals (dated by TCRdb to 2019 to 2021). Looking at the study overall: The cohort included three men and two women between 18 and 49 years of age. Per donor, leukapheresis produced somewhere between about 0.9 and 9.5 billion PBMCs. Different laboratories and diverse techniques were used to prepare libraries and sequence TCR repertoires, to increase sequencing depth and limit assay-specific biases. The study deeply sequenced blood TCR repertoires of about 5 healthy adults to estimate repertoire size and the extent of clonotype sharing between individuals. What the authors observed across the whole study: Only blood was sampled, and tissue TCR repertoires likely differ from those in blood. Because the study included a small number of donors, the genetic and exposure-history diversity represented was limited. Based on pairwise subsampling, the degree of clonotype sharing among donors was expected to be affected by sequencing depth.

TCR CDR3 regions were amplified from genomic DNA by multiplex PCR using the deep immunoSEQ assay. Genomic DNA extracted from each cell subset was distributed evenly over all wells of several immunoSEQ 96-well plates, and each plate served as one replicate. Each replicate PCR for unsorted PBMC received roughly 300 ng genomic DNA, equal to about 30,000 T cell genomes. Genomic DNA from unsorted PBMC was sequenced over ten immunoSEQ deep assay plates. The purified libraries were quantified using a Qubit 3.0 fluorometer, sized with a Bioanalyzer 2100, and then quantified again using the KAPA Library Quantification kit. Every immunoSEQ 96-well plate was sequenced on a dedicated single-read 150-cycle Illumina NextSeq 550 flow cell. Per the authors' processing: Because the immunoSEQ output held only junctional sequences and lacked quality scores, the filtering could not match the filtering applied to full-length reads. Sequences were annotated with PyIR, a Python wrapper for IgBLAST v1.9, using IMGT germline references to assign V/J genes and CDR3. Any read was removed if the V/J assignment was weak (E-value above 1e-6), the CDR3 was missing, or the read contained stop codons, out-of-frame junctions, or ambiguous translated residues. V3J clonotypes were defined as sequences sharing the same inferred V gene, J gene, and CDR3 amino acid sequence. To compute the percentage overlap between repertoires, the number of shared unique clonotypes was divided by the size of the smaller repertoire. Three approaches were used to assess repertoire richness: RTK rarefaction, the Chao1 estimator, and Recon v2.1 estimates of unobserved clonotypes. Here the immuneACCESS table is served through TCRdb, limited to in-frame sequences with V and J called. Missing clones are a known gap in these copies; in checked studies unresolved V genes cover under half, and the rest lacks a known reason. V and J calls and clone size are copied from that table; D and trimming were computed from the DNA. In this sample the table shows hundreds of thousands of clones, 76% of which occur a single time. Approximately 13% of the sample goes to the ten largest clones.

The donors were healthy, HIV-negative adults who had no recently reported acute infections or vaccinations. Only Caucasian adults living in Nashville, Tennessee, USA were represented among the donors. For unsorted samples, 96 million or so PBMCs were counted, and genomic DNA was extracted using the QIAamp DNA Blood Mini kit. Blood was obtained by leukapheresis, after which PBMCs were separated by Ficoll-Histopaque density gradient centrifugation and cryopreserved in liquid nitrogen vapor phase. The specimen was PBMCs. The V and J genes are TRBV20-1 and TRBJ2-7; the D gene is unclear. This clonotype originated in a woman aged 40 to 55 in good health. Some clones in this sample may be carry-over from other donors' samples. Read as DNA, the sequence is TGCAGTGGGCAGGCTTCCTACGAGCAGTACTTC. Translated, this gives CSGQASYEQYF.